Given below is one T cell receptor (beta chain) in context. The assay was immunoSEQ multiplex PCR, and TCRdb's table has in-frame clones only and misses some. Altogether more than 250,000 clones are present, roughly 87% being singletons, with the ten largest covering approximately 6%. This sample was taken from a study of blood T cell repertoires in COVID-19. Residents of 20 to 25 US areas, aged 18 to 89 years, made up the participants. Germline V CDR1 and CDR2: MDHEN, SYDVKM. The V gene lost 1 base and the J gene lost 1 base, with 10 bases spanning the gap. The CDR3 contains 15 residues. This chain uses TRBV28 with TRBJ1-1, with D hard to call. The sample taken for sequencing was PBMCs or T cells enriched from blood (not recorded which). This receptor was identified in a woman in her thirties or forties who had recovered from COVID-19. The CDR3 protein is CASSLYRRKNTEAFF. The DNA of the CDR3 is TGTGCCAGCAGTTTATACAGACGTAAGAACACTGAAGCTTTCTTT.